Below are 27 T cell receptor beta chains sequenced from a single sample in a study of blood T cell repertoires in COVID-19. Assay: immunoSEQ multiplex PCR; the TCRdb copy retains only in-frame clones and omits some. The sample gives around 250,000 clones, 88% of which show up once; about 3.4% is in the top ten. The material sequenced was PBMCs or T cells enriched from blood (not recorded which). All receptors come from a woman in her forties who had been exposed to COVID-19.

The V call is TRBV4-3, the J call TRBJ2-7, with D uncertain. This CDR3 is built from 15 residues. V was cut by 0 bases and J by 3 bases, with 12 bases left in between. Germline assignment: CDR1 LGHNA and CDR2 YSLEER. As DNA, the CDR3 is TGCGCCAGCAGCCAAGATGGGTCAGCGCTCTACGAGCAGTACTTC. Amino acids: CASSQDGSALYEQYF.

The J gene is TRBJ2-1, the V gene TRBV27; D might be TRBD1 (6 bases). V gave up 0 bases and J gave up 4 bases, with 16 bases separating them. Germline lookup yields CDR1 MNHEY and CDR2 SMNVEV (reference sequence). The CDR3 sequence is 17 residues long. The DNA of the CDR3 is TGTGCCAGCAGTTTATCCCCCAGGGACACCGAGTACAATGAGCAGTTCTTC. Residues: CASSLSPRDTEYNEQFF.

This clone was found once. CDR3 protein: CASRFSGTSVAGELFF. The CDR3 DNA reads as TGTGCAAGTCGCTTCTCCGGGACTAGTGTAGCCGGGGAGCTGTTTTTT. The rearrangement joins TRBV12-2 to TRBJ2-2; the DNA was not used to check the table's D call, TRBD2. TRBV12-2 is an annotated pseudogene. The length of the CDR3 is 16 residues.

V is TRBV28 and J is TRBJ2-2; D is uncertain. From germline, CDR1 is MDHEN and CDR2 SYDVKM. V lost 4 bases to trimming and J lost 1 base, with 10 bases between them. The CDR3 loop spans 15 amino acids. The CDR3 DNA reads TGTGCCAGCAGTTCTGTGCGGTGGAACACCGGGGAGCTGTTTTTT. This sequence encodes CASSSVRWNTGELFF.

V usage is TRBV5-4 and J usage is TRBJ2-3; possible D gene TRBD2, 6 bases. Deletions cut 4 bases from V and 6 bases from J, with 15 bases between. The V gene's germline CDR1 is SGHNT and CDR2 YYREEE (reference sequence). The CDR3 runs 14 residues. CDR3 residues: CASSTGGTFDTQYF. The CDR3 bases are TGTGCCAGCAGCACCGGCGGGACCTTCGATACGCAGTATTTT.

The J gene is TRBJ1-5, the V gene TRBV7-8, with D possibly matching TRBD1 (5 bases). V lost 5 bases and J lost 2, with 19 bases in between. Per germline, CDR1 SGHVS and CDR2 FQNEAQ. This CDR3 contains 17 residues. DNA for the CDR3: TGTGCCAGCAGCCCGGGGAGGTCAATGGGGGGCAATCAGCCCCAGCATTTT. Its translation is CASSPGRSMGGNQPQHF.

This chain joins TRBV6-2 or TRBV6-3 and TRBJ2-7, with D possibly TRBD2 on 6 matching bases. The CDR3 has 14 amino acids. Trimming cost V 2 bases and J 1 base, with 9 bases left between them. Germline V CDR1 and CDR2: MNHEY, SVGEGT. Written as DNA, the CDR3 is TGTGCCAGCAGTTACGCGGCGGGGTCCTACGAGCAGTACGTC. Its translation is CASSYAAGSYEQYV.

J is TRBJ2-3 and V is TRBV7-9; the match to TRBD2 covers 12 bases. Looked up from germline, CDR1 is SEHNR and CDR2 is FQNEAQ (reference sequence). The ends lost 5 bases at V and 3 bases at J; junction bases unmatched: 6. This CDR3 has 16 residues. CDR3 sequence (DNA): TGTGCCAGCAGCGCGAGGACTAGCGGGGTTACAGATACGCAGTATTTT. Amino acids: CASSARTSGVTDTQYF.

The rearrangement links TRBV7-9 to TRBJ2-3; perhaps TRBD1 as D (6 bases). The V gene's germline CDR1 is SEHNR and CDR2 FQNEAQ (reference sequence). V was pared by 5 bases and J by 14 bases, with 29 bases between. The CDR3 is 16 amino acids. In DNA form, the CDR3 reads TGTGCCAGCAGCCTAGGGAGTAATCAAGGGGGACCCGGTCGGTATTTT. Translated, it gives CASSLGSNQGGPGRYF.

The chain is built from TRBV7-9 and TRBJ1-2; D perhaps matches TRBD1 (5 bases). The CDR3 runs 11 residues. Trimming shortened V by 2 bases and J by 12 bases, and 10 bases separated the two germline ends. Germline assignment: CDR1 SEHNR and CDR2 FQNEAQ (reference sequence). The CDR3 nucleotides read TGTGCCAGCAGCTTATCAGGGTTCCACACCTTC. Protein sequence: CASSLSGFHTF.

V usage is TRBV13 and J usage is TRBJ2-3, with no clear D. CDR1 is PRHDT, CDR2 FYEKMQ, per germline (reference sequence). The V and J ends lost 7 bases and 5 bases respectively, with 10 bases between them. The CDR3 extends over 12 amino acids. In nucleotides, the CDR3 is TGTGCCAGCACTAAACCTGGAGATACGCAGTATTTT. Amino acid sequence: CASTKPGDTQYF.

This clone came up once. This sequence joins TRBV2 and TRBJ2-3; 9 nucleotides align to TRBD1. With 6 bases clipped from V and 1 base from J, the junction kept 14 bases outside the gene matches. CDR3 size: 18 residues. The germline CDR1 and CDR2 sequences are SNHLY and FYNNEI. The CDR3, as DNA: TGTGCCAGCAGGGCATTGACGGGACAGGGTTTTCGCACAGATACGCAGTATTTT. Its protein product is CASRALTGQGFRTDTQYF. The full variable domain, its missing parts supplied by reference TRBV2 and TRBJ2-3, is EPEVTQTPSHQVTQMGQEVILRCVPISNHLYFYWYRQILGQKVEFLVSFYNNEISEKSEIFDDQFSVERPDGSNFTLKIRSTKLEDSAMYFCASRALTGQGFRTDTQYFGPGTRLTVL.

This sequence joins TRBV11-3 and TRBJ2-7, with 7 bases aligning to TRBD1. Unmatched junction bases numbered 3, after V lost 1 base and J lost 0 bases. The CDR3 is made up of 15 amino acids. Germline assignment: CDR1 SGHNT and CDR2 YENEEA. The CDR3 region is CASSLAAGGSYEQYV. CDR3 coding DNA: TGTGCCAGCAGCTTAGCGGCAGGGGGCTCCTACGAGCAGTACGTC.

The gene calls are TRBV18 and TRBJ1-2; tentative D call: TRBD1 (6 bases). V was trimmed by 4 bases and J by 6 bases, leaving 18 bases between them. The germline V gene has CDR1 KGHSH and CDR2 LQKENI. The CDR3 covers 15 residues. The CDR3 coding sequence is TGTGCCAGCTCACTTCCGCGGCGACAGGATGATGGCTACACCTTC. It encodes CASSLPRRQDDGYTF.

J is TRBJ1-6 and V is TRBV4-1, with TRBD1 as a possible D gene (5 bases). Germline V CDR1 and CDR2: MGHRA, YSYEKL. Trimming pared 0 bases from V and 8 bases from J, leaving 14 bases between. This CDR3 has 16 amino acids. The chain's CDR3 is CASSQDGRGGDSPLHF. The CDR3 DNA sequence: TGCGCCAGCAGCCAAGATGGGCGGGGCGGAGATTCACCCCTCCACTTT.

The chain combines TRBV20-1 with TRBJ1-6, with D possibly TRBD1 on 5 matching bases. The CDR3 runs to 16 residues. V was clipped by 3 bases and J by 7 bases, with 19 bases between them. The germline V gene encodes CDR1 DFQATT and CDR2 SNEGSKA (reference sequence). The CDR3 coding sequence is TGCAGTGCTAGTCCCGGGGGTAGTTATATCAATTCACCCCTCCACTTT. Protein sequence: CSASPGGSYINSPLHF.

The chain recombines TRBV12-5 with TRBJ1-1; the match to TRBD1 covers 8 bases. V lost 6 bases to trimming and J lost 4 bases; unmatched junction nucleotides: 13. The CDR3 is 16 amino acids. Germline CDR1 and CDR2: LGHNT and FRNRAP. The CDR3 loop reads CASGLVTGGVVTEAFF. CDR3 bases: TGTGCTAGTGGCCTAGTAACAGGGGGGGTCGTCACTGAAGCTTTCTTT.

The CDR3 bases are TGTGCCAGCAGATTCCGGGACAGGGGGCGTGGGACTGAAGCTTTCTTT. Translation gives CASRFRDRGRGTEAFF. The chain links TRBV5-6 to TRBJ1-1, with 12 nucleotides matching TRBD1. The germline CDR1 and CDR2 sequences are SGHDT and YYEEEE. The CDR3 has 16 residues. Unmatched junction bases numbered 10, after V lost 5 bases and J lost 5 bases.

The gene calls are TRBV5-1 and TRBJ2-6, with D maybe TRBD1 (6 bases). Looked up from germline, CDR1 is SGHRS and CDR2 is YFSETQ. The CDR3 extends over 18 amino acids. V dropped 4 bases and J dropped 0 bases, with 17 bases sitting between them. CDR3 residues: CASSDRDMRISGANVLTF. The CDR3, as DNA: TGCGCCAGCAGCGATCGGGACATGAGAATCTCTGGGGCCAACGTCCTGACTTTC.

The chain recombines TRBV27 with TRBJ2-7; 7 bases agree with TRBD2. Germline CDR1 is MNHEY and CDR2 is SMNVEV (reference sequence). V dropped 8 bases and J dropped 5; count of bases not matched to a gene: 21. This CDR3 contains 17 residues. The CDR3 is CASLRGTTGRMVNEQYV. The CDR3 DNA reads as TGTGCCAGCCTTAGAGGGACTACCGGGCGGATGGTGAACGAGCAGTACGTC.

The CDR3 region has the DNA TGCGCCAGCAGGGACAGGGAGTTAAGAAAGGGGACCCAGTACTTC. As protein: CASRDRELRKGTQYF. The rearrangement links TRBV5-1 to TRBJ2-5, with TRBD1 matching over 8 bases. The CDR3 loop spans 15 amino acids. V was pared by 5 bases and J by 7 bases, with 13 bases of the junction left unmatched. CDR1 and CDR2 (germline): SGHRS, YFSETQ.

The chain joins TRBV6-5 to TRBJ2-1, with 7 positions matching TRBD2. This CDR3 is 13 amino acids long. Germline V gene sequence: CDR1 MNHEY, CDR2 SVGAGI. With 11 bases clipped from V and 0 bases from J, the junction kept 4 bases outside the gene matches. The CDR3 reads CAVRDYSYNEQFF. In DNA, the CDR3 is TGTGCCGTCCGGGACTACTCCTACAATGAGCAGTTCTTC.

V is TRBV4-1 and J is TRBJ1-3; D remains ambiguous. This CDR3 is built from 15 residues. V was pared by 0 bases and J by 4 bases, with 10 bases between. The germline V gene has CDR1 MGHRA and CDR2 YSYEKL. CDR3 sequence (DNA): TGCGCCAGCAGCCAAGAATTAGCGTGGGGAAACACCATATATTTT. Its protein is CASSQELAWGNTIYF.

The chain employs TRBV4-3 and TRBJ2-7, with D maybe TRBD1 (6 bases). The ends were cut back, 3 bases at V and 5 bases at J, with 20 bases in the middle. Per the germline V gene, CDR1 is LGHNA and CDR2 is YSLEER. The CDR3 loop spans 16 amino acids. CDR3 region: CASSQGQGTDHHEQYV. The CDR3 bases are TGCGCCAGCAGCCAGGGTCAGGGGACCGATCACCACGAGCAGTACGTC.

The chain joins TRBV28 to TRBJ2-1, with D possibly TRBD1 on 6 matching bases. The CDR3 contains 11 residues. The germline CDR1 and CDR2 sequences are MDHEN and SYDVKM. V dropped 6 bases and J dropped 9 bases, with 9 bases sitting between them. The CDR3 nucleotides are TGTGCCAGCAGGTGGGGGCTTGAGCAGTTCTTC. Its protein is CASRWGLEQFF.

This chain uses TRBV28 with TRBJ1-6, with 8 bases that match TRBD1. Germline V gene data show CDR1 as MDHEN and CDR2 as SYDVKM. V was clipped by 6 bases and J by 10 bases; unmatched bases: 8. This CDR3 contains 14 residues. CDR3 loop: CASSPGQGVSPLHF. The CDR3 DNA sequence: TGTGCCAGCAGCCCAGGACAGGGAGTCTCACCCCTCCACTTT.

The V call is TRBV19, the J call TRBJ1-2; maybe TRBD1 (5 bases). Between the trimmed V and J ends, which lost 2 bases and 5 bases, there was a span of 18 bases. Germline-derived CDR1 and CDR2 are LNHDA and SQIVND (reference sequence). The CDR3 spans 16 residues. CDR3: CASSISRAGDRYGYTF. The CDR3 DNA reads TGTGCCAGTAGTATATCCAGGGCAGGCGACCGGTATGGCTACACCTTC.